Listed here are 7 T cell receptor beta chains from one sample, sequenced in a study of blood T cell repertoires in COVID-19. Assay used: immunoSEQ multiplex PCR; TCRdb lists only in-frame clones, some missing. The sample holds 53,000 or so clones, 70% to 90% seen once. The sample taken for sequencing was peripheral blood. Source of these receptors: a man at least 80 years old with acute or convalescent COVID-19.

In its sample, this clone was seen a few times. The chain combines TRBV13 with TRBJ2-2; D is possibly TRBD1 (6 bases). Germline assignment: CDR1 PRHDT and CDR2 FYEKMQ (reference sequence). There are 13 residues in the CDR3. V shed 5 bases and J shed 6 bases, with 10 bases lying between them. CDR3 region: CASSGNRAGELFF. In DNA form, the CDR3 reads TGTGCCAGCAGCGGTAACAGGGCCGGGGAGCTGTTTTTT.

This clone was observed a single time. The gene calls are TRBV3-1 (or the pseudogene TRBV3-2) and TRBJ2-3, with 9 bases that match TRBD2. The CDR3 is 18 residues long. Germline trimming cut 0 bases from V and 7 bases from J; bases unmatched to any gene: 14. Germline lookup yields CDR1 LGHDT and CDR2 YNNKEL (reference sequence). This chain's CDR3 is CASSQEGLAGGLTNTQYF. The CDR3 region has the DNA TGTGCCAGCAGCCAAGAGGGCCTGGCGGGGGGGCTTACGAATACGCAGTATTTT.

This clone appeared a single time. The chain couples TRBV30 to TRBJ1-1, with TRBD1 as a possible D gene (5 bases). V was pared by 4 bases and J by 1 base, with 10 bases between. The CDR3 runs 13 residues. The germline V gene encodes CDR1 GTSNPN and CDR2 SVGIG (reference sequence). In nucleotides, the CDR3 is TGTGCCTGGACCCACGGGGGGAACACTGAAGCTTTCTTT. Translated: CAWTHGGNTEAFF. Full variable domain (outside the CDR3, taken from reference TRBV30 and TRBJ1-1): SQTIHQWPATLVQPVGSPLSLECTVEGTSNPNLYWYRQAAGRGLQLLFYSVGIGQISSEVPQNLSASRPQDRQFILSSKKLLLSDSGFYLCAWTHGGNTEAFFGQGTRLTVV.

This rearrangement joins TRBV7-2 to TRBJ1-2; TRBD1 aligns across 8 bases. Looked up from germline, CDR1 is SGHTA and CDR2 is FQGNSA. The trim removed 1 base at V and 6 bases at J, leaving 13 bases unmatched. The CDR3 spans 17 residues. The CDR3 region has the DNA TGTGCCAGCAGCTTAGTTGGGGCCCAGGGGGCGGAGGATGGCTACACCTTC. Protein product: CASSLVGAQGAEDGYTF.

The chain has TRBV11-2 and TRBJ2-5; 9 nucleotides agree with TRBD2. There are 14 residues in the CDR3. V shed 4 bases and J 12 bases; nucleotides not matched to a gene: 12. Germline-derived CDR1 and CDR2 are SGHAT and FQNNGV. The CDR3, as DNA: TGTGCCAGCAGCTCAGGTCTAGCGGGGAGGCAGGAGTACTTC. Amino acid sequence: CASSSGLAGRQEYF.

V and J are TRBV6-4 and TRBJ1-2; 10 positions agree with TRBD1. CDR3 length: 15 residues. Germline loops: CDR1 MRHNA, CDR2 SNTAGT. V lost 6 bases to trimming and J lost 7 bases; unmatched junction nucleotides: 11. The CDR3 reads CASSREGQGYAGYTF. The DNA of the CDR3 is TGTGCCAGCAGCCGGGAGGGACAGGGGTACGCTGGCTACACCTTC.

The DNA for the CDR3 is TGTGCCAGCAGGGGGACTTACACCACCTACGAGCAGTACTTC. It encodes CASRGTYTTYEQYF. The rearrangement uses TRBV2 and TRBJ2-7; a possible D gene is TRBD2 (6 bases). The CDR3 totals 14 residues. The germline V and J ends were trimmed by 6 bases and 2 bases, with 14 bases remaining between them. Germline V lookup: CDR1 SNHLY, CDR2 FYNNEI.